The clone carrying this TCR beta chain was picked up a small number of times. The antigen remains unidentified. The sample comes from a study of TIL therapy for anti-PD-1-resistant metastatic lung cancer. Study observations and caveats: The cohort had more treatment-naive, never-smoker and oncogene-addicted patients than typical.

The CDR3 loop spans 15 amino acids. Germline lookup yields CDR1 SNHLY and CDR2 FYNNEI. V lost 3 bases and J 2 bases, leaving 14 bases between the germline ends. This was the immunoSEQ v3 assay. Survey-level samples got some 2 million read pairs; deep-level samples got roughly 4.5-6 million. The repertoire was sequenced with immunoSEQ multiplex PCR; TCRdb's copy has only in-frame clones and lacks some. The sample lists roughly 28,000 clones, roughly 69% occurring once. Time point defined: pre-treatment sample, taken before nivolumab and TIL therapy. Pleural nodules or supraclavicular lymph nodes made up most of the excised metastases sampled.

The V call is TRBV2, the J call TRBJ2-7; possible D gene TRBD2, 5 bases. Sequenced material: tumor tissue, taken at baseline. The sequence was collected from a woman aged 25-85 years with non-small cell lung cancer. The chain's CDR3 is CASSEGASLTYEQYF. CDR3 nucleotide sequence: TGTGCCAGCAGTGAGGGAGCTAGTTTAACCTACGAGCAGTACTTC.